Below are 24 T cell receptor beta chains sequenced from a single sample in a study of blood T cell repertoires in COVID-19. Only in-frame clones appear in the TCRdb table, and some are missing; sequencing was by immunoSEQ multiplex PCR. The data contain roughly 500,000 clones, around 87% of them singletons. The sequenced sample was PBMCs or T cells enriched from blood (not recorded which). The receptors come from a woman in her forties who had recovered from COVID-19.

The sample holds one count of this clone. The chain's CDR3 is CASSVGARMGGVYEQYF. CDR3 nucleotides: TGTGCCAGCAGCGTAGGCGCCCGGATGGGAGGGGTCTACGAGCAGTACTTC. This chain connects TRBV9 to TRBJ2-7; 7 bases map to TRBD2. The CDR3 is 17 amino acids. Germline V CDR1 and CDR2: SGDLS, YYNGEE. Trimming took 0 bases from V and 3 from J; bases not matched to a gene: 12.

The chain is built from TRBV11-3 and TRBJ1-1, with 7 bases aligning to TRBD1. CDR1 and CDR2 (germline): SGHNT, YENEEA. The CDR3 runs 14 residues. V lost 5 bases, J lost 0 bases, and 3 bases stayed unmatched. DNA for the CDR3: TGTGCCAGCAGCCCGGACAGGCTGAACACTGAAGCTTTCTTT. Translation: CASSPDRLNTEAFF.

The V gene is TRBV6-5, the J gene TRBJ2-7; D gene uncertain. Trimming cost V 6 bases and J 0 bases, with 6 bases left between them. The CDR3 loop spans 12 amino acids. CDR1 and CDR2 (germline): MNHEY, SVGAGI. CDR3 loop: CASSRSSYEQYF. In DNA, the CDR3 is TGTGCCAGCAGCCGTAGCTCCTACGAGCAGTACTTC.

CDR3 loop: CASSLQGRQPQHF. DNA for the CDR3: TGTGCCAGCAGCTTACAGGGTAGGCAGCCCCAGCATTTT. The chain is built from TRBV11-2 and TRBJ1-5; a possible D gene is TRBD1 (5 bases). The germline V gene has CDR1 SGHAT and CDR2 FQNNGV. Between the trimmed V and J ends, which lost 2 bases and 7 bases, there was a span of 9 bases. CDR3 length: 13 residues.

This chain joins TRBV9 and TRBJ2-1; tentatively, D is TRBD2 (6 bases). The V and J ends lost 4 bases and 4 bases respectively, with 15 bases between them. Germline CDR1 SGDLS, CDR2 YYNGEE. The CDR3 has 15 residues. CDR3 bases: TGTGCCAGCAGCCCTAGTGGGAGCGGGTACAATGAGCAGTTCTTC. Its protein product is CASSPSGSGYNEQFF.

This chain uses TRBV4-3 with TRBJ1-2; unclear D gene. Looked up from germline, CDR1 is LGHNA and CDR2 is YSLEER. CDR3 length: 15 amino acids. Trimming stripped 0 bases from V and 2 bases from J, with 10 bases between. The CDR3 here is CASSQDFGGNYGYTF. The CDR3 DNA reads as TGCGCCAGCAGCCAAGATTTTGGAGGAAACTATGGCTACACCTTC.

This CDR3 is CASSLVGMDRDGEQYF. The CDR3 nucleotides read TGTGCCAGCAGCTTAGTCGGTATGGACAGGGACGGCGAGCAGTACTTC. The rearrangement uses TRBV7-2 and TRBJ2-7, with 8 bases aligning to TRBD1. Germline assignment: CDR1 SGHTA and CDR2 FQGNSA. The CDR3 is 16 residues long. After removal of 1 base from V and 6 bases from J, the junction contained 11 bases not matched to a gene.

The chain uses TRBV7-6 and TRBJ2-1, with TRBD2 identical over 8 bases. V dropped 2 bases and J dropped 6; count of bases not matched to a gene: 9. The CDR3 spans 16 residues. CDR1 and CDR2 from the germline V gene are SGHVS and FNYEAQ. CDR3 amino acids: CASSLSPPGGFNEQFF. CDR3 nucleotide sequence: TGTGCCAGCAGCTTAAGCCCCCCGGGAGGGTTCAATGAGCAGTTCTTC.

The chain employs TRBV5-1 and TRBJ1-1, with a tentative D call TRBD1 (6 bases). The germline V gene encodes CDR1 SGHRS and CDR2 YFSETQ. V lost 4 bases, J lost 1 base, and 11 bases lay in between. This CDR3 is 14 amino acids long. CDR3 loop: CASSAGTQNTEAFF. The DNA for the CDR3 is TGCGCCAGCAGCGCCGGGACACAGAACACTGAAGCTTTCTTT.

J is TRBJ2-3 and V is TRBV7-2; D might be TRBD1 (5 bases). The CDR3 totals 15 residues. Germline lookup yields CDR1 SGHTA and CDR2 FQGNSA. With 2 bases removed from V and 5 bases from J, the gap between germline ends came to 14 bases. This CDR3 reads CASSLIAGWGDTQYF. CDR3 nucleotides: TGTGCCAGCAGCTTAATTGCAGGGTGGGGAGATACGCAGTATTTT.

This clone was picked up one time. J is TRBJ1-6 and V is TRBV19, with TRBD1 matching 10 bases. The V gene end was trimmed by 6 bases and the J gene end by 6 bases; junction bases not matched to a gene: 8. This CDR3 has 16 residues. Germline V CDR1 and CDR2: LNHDA, SQIVND (reference sequence). CDR3 sequence: CASRTGGAVFNSPLHF. The CDR3 coding sequence is TGTGCCAGTAGGACAGGGGGCGCGGTGTTTAATTCACCCCTCCACTTT.

The chain links TRBV27 to TRBJ2-7; no firm D call. This CDR3 comprises 14 residues. V dropped 5 bases and J dropped 0 bases, with 11 bases sitting between them. The germline V gene has CDR1 MNHEY and CDR2 SMNVEV (reference sequence). The CDR3 DNA reads TGTGCCAGCAGTCCGCAACTTAGCTCCTACGAGCAGTACTTC. Its translation: CASSPQLSSYEQYF.

The V gene is TRBV11-3, the J gene TRBJ2-7, with 9 positions matching TRBD1. The CDR3 is 13 amino acids. V shed 8 bases and J 5 bases; nucleotides not matched to a gene: 7. Germline V CDR1 and CDR2: SGHNT, YENEEA. The CDR3 loop is CASYGTGYNEQYF. The CDR3 DNA reads TGTGCCAGCTACGGGACAGGGTATAACGAGCAGTACTTC.

This clone occurred a few times. This chain links TRBV5-1 with TRBJ2-5, with 10 positions matching TRBD2. Germline V gene data show CDR1 as SGHRS and CDR2 as YFSETQ. J was trimmed by 5 bases and V by 0 bases; bases with no gene match: 4. The CDR3 runs 15 residues. The CDR3 DNA reads as TGCGCCAGCAGCTTGGCCGGGACTAGCGCTGAGACCCAGTACTTC. Amino acid sequence: CASSLAGTSAETQYF.

This chain uses TRBV7-9 with TRBJ1-2; tentative D call: TRBD1 (5 bases). This CDR3 is 15 amino acids long. V was pared by 4 bases and J by 0 bases, with 12 bases between. Germline V gene sequence: CDR1 SEHNR, CDR2 FQNEAQ (reference sequence). The CDR3 loop reads CASSSSGLTNYGYTF. In DNA, the CDR3 is TGTGCCAGCAGCTCCTCAGGGCTAACTAACTATGGCTACACCTTC.

The chain combines TRBV7-9 with TRBJ2-1, with 9 bases matching TRBD2. CDR3 length: 15 residues. Germline V gene data show CDR1 as SEHNR and CDR2 as FQNEAQ (reference sequence). The junction had 11 bases not matched to a gene; V was cut back by 5 bases and J by 9 bases. CDR3 residues: CASSHTLAGISEQFF. Written as DNA, the CDR3 is TGTGCCAGCAGCCACACCCTAGCGGGAATAAGTGAGCAGTTCTTC.

The CDR3 reads CASSLPWTGFYEQYF. CDR3 nucleotides: TGTGCCAGCAGCCTACCCTGGACAGGGTTCTACGAGCAGTACTTC. The genes are TRBV11-3 and TRBJ2-7; TRBD1 matches at 8 bases. The CDR3 is made up of 15 amino acids. Trimming removed 5 bases from V and 3 bases from J; junction bases left unmatched: 9. Germline V gene data show CDR1 as SGHNT and CDR2 as YENEEA.

The chain links TRBV4-3 to TRBJ1-5; 8 nucleotides line up with TRBD1. The germline CDR1 and CDR2 sequences are LGHNA and YSLEER. The CDR3 runs 15 residues. The V gene end was trimmed by 4 bases and the J gene end by 6 bases; junction bases not matched to a gene: 8. CDR3 protein: CASSPFRGLGQPQHF. DNA for the CDR3: TGCGCCAGCAGCCCTTTCAGGGGGCTGGGTCAGCCCCAGCATTTT.

V and J are TRBV7-7 and TRBJ2-1; 8 positions match TRBD1. V lost 2 bases to trimming and J lost 7 bases; unmatched junction nucleotides: 10. The length of the CDR3 is 16 residues. CDR1 and CDR2 (germline): SSHAT, FNYEAQ (reference sequence). The CDR3 is CASSLSLATGVNEQFF. CDR3 in DNA: TGTGCCAGCAGCTTATCCCTTGCGACAGGGGTAAATGAGCAGTTCTTC.

The chain employs TRBV7-2 and TRBJ1-4; D is ambiguous. The CDR3 loop spans 17 amino acids. CDR1 SGHTA and CDR2 FQGNSA come from the germline V gene. The germline V and J ends were trimmed by 5 bases and 8 bases, with 24 bases remaining between them. The CDR3 DNA follows: TGTGCCAGCAGCCAGAACCGACCTACGGAGAATGGCGAAAAACTGTTTTTT. Protein: CASSQNRPTENGEKLFF.

The J gene is TRBJ1-1, the V gene TRBV5-1, with 9 bases aligning to TRBD1. This CDR3 contains 16 residues. Germline trimming cut 4 bases from V and 0 bases from J; bases unmatched to any gene: 7. CDR1 is SGHRS, CDR2 YFSETQ, per germline. CDR3 DNA: TGCGCCAGCAGCCCAGGGACAGGGATAATGAACACTGAAGCTTTCTTT. Translation: CASSPGTGIMNTEAFF.

The chain combines TRBV7-2 with TRBJ1-3, with TRBD1 matching 7 bases. Germline V gives CDR1 SGHTA, CDR2 FQGNSA. Losses at the gene ends were 8 bases for V and 1 base for J; bases not matched to a gene: 5. The length of the CDR3 is 14 residues. The CDR3 coding sequence is TGTGCCAGCTCTGGCAGGGGGTCTGGAAACACCATATATTTT. This encodes CASSGRGSGNTIYF.

This chain's CDR3 is CASSPDWDNEQFF. The CDR3 bases are TGTGCCAGCAGCCCGGACTGGGACAATGAGCAGTTCTTC. V gene TRBV7-9 combines with J gene TRBJ2-1; maybe TRBD2 (5 bases). V was shortened by 5 bases and J by 5 bases, with 10 bases between the two germline ends. The length of the CDR3 is 13 residues. The germline V gene encodes CDR1 SEHNR and CDR2 FQNEAQ (reference sequence).

This clone was detected once. CDR3 sequence reads: CAWSSLRDLPVQYF. The CDR3 nucleotides read TGTGCCTGGAGTTCTCTTAGGGACTTGCCCGTACAGTACTTC. This sequence joins TRBV30 and TRBJ2-4; TRBD2 might be the D (6 bases). Germline V gene lookup returns CDR1 GTSNPN and CDR2 SVGIG (reference sequence). V was pared by 2 bases and J by 13 bases, with 21 bases between. The CDR3 length is 14 residues.